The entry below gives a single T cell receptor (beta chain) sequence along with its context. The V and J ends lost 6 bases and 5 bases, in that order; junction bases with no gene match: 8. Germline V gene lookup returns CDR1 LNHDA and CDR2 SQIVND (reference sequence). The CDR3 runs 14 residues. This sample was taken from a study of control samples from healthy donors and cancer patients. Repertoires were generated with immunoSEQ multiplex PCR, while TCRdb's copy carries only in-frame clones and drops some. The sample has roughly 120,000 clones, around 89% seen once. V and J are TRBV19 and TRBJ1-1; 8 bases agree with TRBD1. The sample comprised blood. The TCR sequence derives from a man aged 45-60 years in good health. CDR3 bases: TGTGCCAGTAGCCAGCAGGGGGCAAGGACTGAAGCTTTCTTT. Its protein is CASSQQGARTEAFF.